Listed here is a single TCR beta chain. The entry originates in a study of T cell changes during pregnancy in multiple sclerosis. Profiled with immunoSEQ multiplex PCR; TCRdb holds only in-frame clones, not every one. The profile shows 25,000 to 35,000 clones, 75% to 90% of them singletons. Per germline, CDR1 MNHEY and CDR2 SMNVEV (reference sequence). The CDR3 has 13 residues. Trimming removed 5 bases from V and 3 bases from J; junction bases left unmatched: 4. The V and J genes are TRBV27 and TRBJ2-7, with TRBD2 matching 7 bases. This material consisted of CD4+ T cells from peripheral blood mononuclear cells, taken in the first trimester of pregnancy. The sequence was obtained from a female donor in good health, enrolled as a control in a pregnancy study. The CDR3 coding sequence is TGTGCCAGCAGTGGGGGGGGATTCTACGAGCAGTACTTC. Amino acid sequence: CASSGGGFYEQYF.